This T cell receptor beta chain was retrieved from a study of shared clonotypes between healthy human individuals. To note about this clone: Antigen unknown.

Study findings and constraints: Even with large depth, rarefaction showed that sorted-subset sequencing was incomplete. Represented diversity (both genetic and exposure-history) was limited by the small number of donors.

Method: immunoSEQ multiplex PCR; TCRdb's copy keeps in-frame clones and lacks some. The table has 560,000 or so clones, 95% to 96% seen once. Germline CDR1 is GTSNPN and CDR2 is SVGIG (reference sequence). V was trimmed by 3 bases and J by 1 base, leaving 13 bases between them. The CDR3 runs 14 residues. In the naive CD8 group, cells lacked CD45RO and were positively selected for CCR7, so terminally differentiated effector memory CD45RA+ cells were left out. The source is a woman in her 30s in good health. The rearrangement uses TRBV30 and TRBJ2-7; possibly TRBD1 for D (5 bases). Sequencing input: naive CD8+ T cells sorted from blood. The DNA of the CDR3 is TGTGCCTGGAGGGGGCCTACGAGGTCCTACGAGCAGTACTTC. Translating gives CAWRGPTRSYEQYF.